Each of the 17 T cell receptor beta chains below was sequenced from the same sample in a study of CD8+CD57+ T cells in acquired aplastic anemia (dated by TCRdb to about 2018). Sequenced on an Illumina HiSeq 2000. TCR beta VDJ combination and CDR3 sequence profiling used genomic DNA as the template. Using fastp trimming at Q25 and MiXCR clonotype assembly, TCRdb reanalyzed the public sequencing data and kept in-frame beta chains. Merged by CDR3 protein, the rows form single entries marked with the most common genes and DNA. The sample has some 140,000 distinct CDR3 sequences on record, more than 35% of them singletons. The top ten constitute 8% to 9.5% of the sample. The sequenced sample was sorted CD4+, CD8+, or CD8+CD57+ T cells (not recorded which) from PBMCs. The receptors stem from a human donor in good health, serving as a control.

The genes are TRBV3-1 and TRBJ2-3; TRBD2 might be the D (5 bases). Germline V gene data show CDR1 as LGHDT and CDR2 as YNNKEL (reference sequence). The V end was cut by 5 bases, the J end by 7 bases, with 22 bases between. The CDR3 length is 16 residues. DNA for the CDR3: TGTGCCAGCAGCGTAAAGGTGACCCAGTCGGGGAATACGCAGTATTTT. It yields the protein CASSVKVTQSGNTQYF.

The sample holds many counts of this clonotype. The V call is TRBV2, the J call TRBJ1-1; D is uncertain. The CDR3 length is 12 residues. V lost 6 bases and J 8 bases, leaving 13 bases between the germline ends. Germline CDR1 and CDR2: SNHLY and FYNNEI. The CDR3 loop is CASSPRPAEAFF. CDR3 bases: TGTGCCAGCAGCCCAAGGCCGGCCGAAGCTTTCTTT. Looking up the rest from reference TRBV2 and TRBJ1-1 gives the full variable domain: EPEVTQTPSHQVTQMGQEVILRCVPISNHLYFYWYRQILGQKVEFLVSFYNNEISEKSEIFDDQFSVERPDGSNFTLKIRSTKLEDSAMYFCASSPRPAEAFFGQGTRLTVV.

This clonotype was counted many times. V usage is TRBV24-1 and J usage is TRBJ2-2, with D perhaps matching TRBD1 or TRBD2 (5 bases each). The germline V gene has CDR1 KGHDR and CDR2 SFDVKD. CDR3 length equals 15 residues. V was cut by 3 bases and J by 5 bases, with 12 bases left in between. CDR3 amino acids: CATSDTGTPTGELFF. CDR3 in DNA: TGTGCCACCAGTGATACCGGGACCCCTACCGGGGAGCTGTTTTTT.

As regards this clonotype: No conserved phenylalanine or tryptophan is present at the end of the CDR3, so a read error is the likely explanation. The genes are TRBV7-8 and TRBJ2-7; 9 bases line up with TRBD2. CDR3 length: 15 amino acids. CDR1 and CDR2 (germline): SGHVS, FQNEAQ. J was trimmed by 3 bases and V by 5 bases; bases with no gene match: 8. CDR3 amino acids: CASSDLTSGLYEQYS. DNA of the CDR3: TGTGCCAGCAGCGACTTGACTAGCGGACTCTACGAGCAGTACTCC.

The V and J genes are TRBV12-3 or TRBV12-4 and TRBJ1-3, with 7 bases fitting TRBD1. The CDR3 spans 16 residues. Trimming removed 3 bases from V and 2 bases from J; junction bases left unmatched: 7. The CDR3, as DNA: TGTGCCAGCAGTTTCTCGACAGGGAGGGCTGGAAACACCATATATTTT. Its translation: CASSFSTGRAGNTIYF.

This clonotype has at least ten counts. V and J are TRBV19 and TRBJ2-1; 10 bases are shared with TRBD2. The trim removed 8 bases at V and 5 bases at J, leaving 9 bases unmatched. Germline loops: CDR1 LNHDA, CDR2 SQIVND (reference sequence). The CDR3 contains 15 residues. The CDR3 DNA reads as TGTGCCAGTGGATCCGGGACTAGCGCACACAATGAGCAGTTCTTC. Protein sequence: CASGSGTSAHNEQFF.

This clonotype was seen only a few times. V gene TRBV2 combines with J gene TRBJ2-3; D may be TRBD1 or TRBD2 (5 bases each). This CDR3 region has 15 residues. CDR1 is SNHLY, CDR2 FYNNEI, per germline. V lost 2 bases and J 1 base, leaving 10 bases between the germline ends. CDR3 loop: CASSELMGGTDTQYF. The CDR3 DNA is TGTGCCAGCAGTGAACTCATGGGGGGCACAGATACGCAGTATTTT.

The CDR3 nucleotides are TGCAGTGCTAGTGCAGGCAACTATGGCTACACCTTC. Protein sequence: CSASAGNYGYTF. The V gene is TRBV20-1, the J gene TRBJ1-2; no clear D. The CDR3 has 12 residues. Trimming pared 3 bases from V and 2 bases from J, leaving 7 bases between. Germline V gene sequence: CDR1 DFQATT, CDR2 SNEGSKA (reference sequence).

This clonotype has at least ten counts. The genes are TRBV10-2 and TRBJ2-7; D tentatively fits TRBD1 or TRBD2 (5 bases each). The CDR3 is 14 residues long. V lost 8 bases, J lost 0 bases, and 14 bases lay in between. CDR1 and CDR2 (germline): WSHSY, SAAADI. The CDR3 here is CASYPRGGSYEQYF. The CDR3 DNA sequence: TGCGCCAGCTACCCTCGTGGGGGCTCCTACGAGCAGTACTTC.

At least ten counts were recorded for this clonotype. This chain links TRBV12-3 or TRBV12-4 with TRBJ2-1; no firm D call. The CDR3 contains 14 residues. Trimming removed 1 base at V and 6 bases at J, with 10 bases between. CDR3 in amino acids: CASSLGLGGNEQFF. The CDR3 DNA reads TGTGCCAGCAGTTTAGGCCTGGGCGGCAATGAGCAGTTCTTC.

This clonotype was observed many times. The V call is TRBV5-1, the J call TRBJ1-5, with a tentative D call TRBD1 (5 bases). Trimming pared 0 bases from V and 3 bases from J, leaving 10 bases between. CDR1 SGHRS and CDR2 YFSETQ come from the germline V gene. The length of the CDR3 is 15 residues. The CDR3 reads CASSLEGTPNQPQHF. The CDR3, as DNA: TGCGCCAGCAGCTTGGAAGGGACCCCCAATCAGCCCCAGCATTTT.

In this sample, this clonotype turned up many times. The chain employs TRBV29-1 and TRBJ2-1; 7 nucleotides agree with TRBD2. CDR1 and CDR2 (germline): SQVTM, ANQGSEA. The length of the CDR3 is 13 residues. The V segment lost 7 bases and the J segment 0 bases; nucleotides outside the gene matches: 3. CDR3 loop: CSAGGFSYNEQFF. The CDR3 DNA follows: TGCAGCGCCGGGGGGTTCTCCTACAATGAGCAGTTCTTC.

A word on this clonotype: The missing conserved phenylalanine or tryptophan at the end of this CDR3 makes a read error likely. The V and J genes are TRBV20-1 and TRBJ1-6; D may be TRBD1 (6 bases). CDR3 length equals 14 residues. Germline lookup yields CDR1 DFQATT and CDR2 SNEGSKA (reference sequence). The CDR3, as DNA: TGCAGGGAAACAGGGAATAGCCATAATTCACCCCTCCACCTT. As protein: CRETGNSHNSPLHL.

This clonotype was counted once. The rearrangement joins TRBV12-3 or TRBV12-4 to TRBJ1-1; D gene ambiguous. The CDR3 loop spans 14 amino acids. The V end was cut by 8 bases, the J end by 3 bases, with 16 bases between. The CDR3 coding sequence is TGTGCCAGCGGCTTTGTGGTGAGAGACACTGAAGCTTTCTTT. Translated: CASGFVVRDTEAFF.

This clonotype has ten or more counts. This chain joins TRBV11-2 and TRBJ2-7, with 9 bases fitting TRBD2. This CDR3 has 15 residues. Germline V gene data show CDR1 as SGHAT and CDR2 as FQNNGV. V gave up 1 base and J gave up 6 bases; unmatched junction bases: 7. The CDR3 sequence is CASSLVSLAGSEQYF. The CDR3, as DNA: TGTGCCAGCAGCTTAGTGAGCCTAGCGGGGTCCGAGCAGTACTTC.

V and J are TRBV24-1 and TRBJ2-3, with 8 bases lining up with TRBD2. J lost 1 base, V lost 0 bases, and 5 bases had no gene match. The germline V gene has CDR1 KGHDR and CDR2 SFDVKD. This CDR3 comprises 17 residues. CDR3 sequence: CATSDLQATSGTDTQYF. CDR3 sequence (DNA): TGTGCCACCAGTGATTTGCAGGCGACTAGCGGCACAGATACGCAGTATTTT.

CDR3 bases: TGCAGCGTTGAGATGGACAGAGCAGGCTATGGCTACACCTTC. Translating gives CSVEMDRAGYGYTF. The chain uses TRBV29-1 and TRBJ1-2; D perhaps matches TRBD1 (6 bases). This CDR3 has 14 residues. The germline V gene encodes CDR1 SQVTM and CDR2 ANQGSEA. Trimming cost V 3 bases and J 4 bases, with 15 bases left between them.